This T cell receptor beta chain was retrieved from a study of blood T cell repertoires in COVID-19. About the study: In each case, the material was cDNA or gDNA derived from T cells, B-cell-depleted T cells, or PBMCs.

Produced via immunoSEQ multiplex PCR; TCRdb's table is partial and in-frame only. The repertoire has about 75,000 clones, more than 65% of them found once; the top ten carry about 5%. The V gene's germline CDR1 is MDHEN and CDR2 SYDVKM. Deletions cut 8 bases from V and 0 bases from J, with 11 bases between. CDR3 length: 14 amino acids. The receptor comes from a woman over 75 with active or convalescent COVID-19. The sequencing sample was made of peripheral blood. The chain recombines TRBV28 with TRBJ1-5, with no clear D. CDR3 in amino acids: CASGPWASNQPQHF. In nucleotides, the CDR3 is TGTGCCAGCGGTCCGTGGGCTAGCAATCAGCCCCAGCATTTT.